This T cell receptor beta chain was sequenced for a study of shared clonotypes between healthy human individuals. Study-level background: Donors, aged 18 to 49, were a couple of women and a few men.

Positively selected for CCR7, the CD45RO-negative cells used as naive CD8 cells excluded terminally differentiated effector memory CD45RA+ cells. Repertoires were generated with immunoSEQ multiplex PCR, while TCRdb's copy carries only in-frame clones and drops some. The data contain fewer than 800,000 clones, just over 90% of them singletons. The sequencing input was naive CD8+ T cells sorted from blood. The receptor comes from a man younger than 45 in good health.

This chain's CDR3 is CASSFLPGTPSYEQYF. DNA of the CDR3: TGTGCCAGCAGCTTTCTCCCCGGGACACCCTCCTACGAGCAGTACTTC. The chain links TRBV11-2 to TRBJ2-7; TRBD1 might be the D (6 bases). The CDR3 runs to 16 residues. CDR1 is SGHAT, CDR2 FQNNGV, per germline. Trimming removed 3 bases from V and 0 bases from J, with 15 bases in between.